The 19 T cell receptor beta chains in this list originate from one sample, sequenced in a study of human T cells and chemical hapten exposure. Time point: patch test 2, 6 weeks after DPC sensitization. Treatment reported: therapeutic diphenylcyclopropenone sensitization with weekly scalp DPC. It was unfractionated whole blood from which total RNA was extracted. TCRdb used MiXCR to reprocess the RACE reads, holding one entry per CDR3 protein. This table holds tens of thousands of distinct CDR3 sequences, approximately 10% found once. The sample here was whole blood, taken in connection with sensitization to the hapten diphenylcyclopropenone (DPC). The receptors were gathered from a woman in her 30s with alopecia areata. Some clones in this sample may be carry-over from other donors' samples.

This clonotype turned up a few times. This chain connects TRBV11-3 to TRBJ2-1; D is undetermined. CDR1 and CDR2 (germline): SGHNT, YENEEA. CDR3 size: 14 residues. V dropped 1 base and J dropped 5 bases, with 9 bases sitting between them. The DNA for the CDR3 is TGTGCCAGCAGCTTAGTTCGGTCTGACAATGAGCAGTTCTTC. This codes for CASSLVRSDNEQFF.

In DNA, the CDR3 is TGTGCCAGCAGCCCTCTTGTGAACGAGCAGTACTTC. Encoded protein: CASSPLVNEQYF. This chain joins TRBV6-2 or TRBV6-3 and TRBJ2-7; D is unclear. This CDR3 is built from 12 residues. Between the trimmed V and J ends, which lost 6 bases and 5 bases, there was a span of 11 bases. Germline V CDR1 and CDR2: MNHEY, SVGEGT.

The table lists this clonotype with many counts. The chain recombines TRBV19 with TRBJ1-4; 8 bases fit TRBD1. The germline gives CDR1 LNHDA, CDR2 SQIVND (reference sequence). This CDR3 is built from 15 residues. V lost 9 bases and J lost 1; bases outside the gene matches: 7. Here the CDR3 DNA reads TGTGCCAGCACTGGGACAGGCGGAACTAATGAAAAACTGTTTTTT. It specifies CASTGTGGTNEKLFF.

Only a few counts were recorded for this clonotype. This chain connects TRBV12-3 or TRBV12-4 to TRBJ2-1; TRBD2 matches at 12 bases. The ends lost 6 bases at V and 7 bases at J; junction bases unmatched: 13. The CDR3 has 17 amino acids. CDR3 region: CASSRLAGGSQGNEQFF. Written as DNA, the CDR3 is TGTGCCAGCAGCCGCCTAGCGGGGGGGTCGCAGGGGAATGAGCAGTTCTTC.

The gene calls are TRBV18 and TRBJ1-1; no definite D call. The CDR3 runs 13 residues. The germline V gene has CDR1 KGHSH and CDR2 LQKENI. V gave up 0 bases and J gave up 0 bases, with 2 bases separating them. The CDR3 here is CASSPPVNTEAFF. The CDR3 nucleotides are TGTGCCAGCTCACCACCGGTGAACACTGAAGCTTTCTTT.

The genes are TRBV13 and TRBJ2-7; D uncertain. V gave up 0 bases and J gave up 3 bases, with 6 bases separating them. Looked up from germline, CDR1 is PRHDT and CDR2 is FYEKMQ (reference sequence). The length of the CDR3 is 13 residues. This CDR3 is CASSLGRGYEQYF. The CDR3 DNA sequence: TGTGCCAGCAGCTTAGGCCGAGGCTACGAGCAGTACTTC.

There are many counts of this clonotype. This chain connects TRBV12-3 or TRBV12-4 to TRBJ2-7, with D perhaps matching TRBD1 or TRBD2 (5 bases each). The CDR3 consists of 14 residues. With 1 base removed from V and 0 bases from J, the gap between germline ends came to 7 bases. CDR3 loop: CASSLGDRSYEQYF. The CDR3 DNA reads TGTGCCAGCAGTTTAGGGGACCGCTCCTACGAGCAGTACTTC.

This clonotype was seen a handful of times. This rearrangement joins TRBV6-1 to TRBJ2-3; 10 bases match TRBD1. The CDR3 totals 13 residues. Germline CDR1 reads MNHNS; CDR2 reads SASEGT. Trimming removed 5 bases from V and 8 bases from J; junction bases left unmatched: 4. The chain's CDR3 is CASSTTGGGTQYF. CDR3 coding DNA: TGTGCCAGCAGTACGACAGGGGGCGGTACGCAGTATTTT.

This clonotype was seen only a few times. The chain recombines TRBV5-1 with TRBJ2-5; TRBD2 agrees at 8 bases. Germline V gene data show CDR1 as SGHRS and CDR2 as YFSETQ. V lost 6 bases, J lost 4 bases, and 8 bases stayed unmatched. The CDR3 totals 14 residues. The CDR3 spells CASTDSGGPETQYF. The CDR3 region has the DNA TGCGCCAGCACCGATTCGGGGGGGCCAGAGACCCAGTACTTC. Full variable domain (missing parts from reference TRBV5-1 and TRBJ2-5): KAGVTQTPRYLIKTRGQQVTLSCSPISGHRSVSWYQQTPGQGLQFLFEYFSETQRNKGNFPGRFSGRQFSNSRSEMNVSTLELGDSALYLCASTDSGGPETQYFGPGTRLLVL.

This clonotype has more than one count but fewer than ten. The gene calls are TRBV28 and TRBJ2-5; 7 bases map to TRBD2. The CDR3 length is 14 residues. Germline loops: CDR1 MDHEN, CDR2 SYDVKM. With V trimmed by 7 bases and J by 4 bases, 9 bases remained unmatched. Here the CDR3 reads CASTPSSGGETQYF. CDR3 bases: TGTGCCAGCACCCCCAGCTCGGGAGGAGAGACCCAGTACTTC. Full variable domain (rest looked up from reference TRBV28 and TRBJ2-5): DVKVTQSSRYLVKRTGEKVFLECVQDMDHENMFWYRQDPGLGLRLIYFSYDVKMKEKGDIPEGYSVSREKKERFSLILESASTNQTSMYLCASTPSSGGETQYFGPGTRLLVL.

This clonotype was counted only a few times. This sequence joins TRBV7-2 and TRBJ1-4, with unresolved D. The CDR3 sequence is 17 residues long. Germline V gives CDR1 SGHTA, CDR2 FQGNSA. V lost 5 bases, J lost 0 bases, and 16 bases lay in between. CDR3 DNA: TGTGCCAGCAGCCCTGGGAGGGCACCTGCAACTAATGAAAAACTGTTTTTT. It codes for CASSPGRAPATNEKLFF.

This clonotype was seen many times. CDR3 coding DNA: TGTGCCAGCAGTTTTGGCAGGGAGGCTGAGCAGTTCTTC. The encoded protein is CASSFGREAEQFF. This sequence joins TRBV12-3 or TRBV12-4 and TRBJ2-1; TRBD2 might be the D (6 bases). The CDR3 is 13 amino acids. Trimming pared 3 bases from V and 9 bases from J, leaving 12 bases between.

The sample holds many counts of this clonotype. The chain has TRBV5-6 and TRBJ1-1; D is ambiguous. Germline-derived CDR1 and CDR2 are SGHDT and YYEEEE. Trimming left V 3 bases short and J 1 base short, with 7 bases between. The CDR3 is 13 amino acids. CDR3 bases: TGTGCCAGCAGCTCCATTTCGAACACTGAAGCTTTCTTT. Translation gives CASSSISNTEAFF.

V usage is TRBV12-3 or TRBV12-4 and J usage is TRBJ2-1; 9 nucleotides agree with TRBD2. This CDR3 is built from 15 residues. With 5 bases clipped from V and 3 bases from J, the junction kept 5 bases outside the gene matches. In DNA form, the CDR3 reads TGTGCCAGCAGTGCGGGGGGGCTGCTCTACAATGAGCAGTTCTTC. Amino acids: CASSAGGLLYNEQFF.

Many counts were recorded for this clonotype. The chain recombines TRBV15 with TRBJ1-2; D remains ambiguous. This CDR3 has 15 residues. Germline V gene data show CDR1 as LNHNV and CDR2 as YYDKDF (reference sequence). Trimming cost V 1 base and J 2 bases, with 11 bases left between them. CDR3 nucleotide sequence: TGTGCCACCAGCAGAGGAGCGGGCGGGAACTATGGCTACACCTTC. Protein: CATSRGAGGNYGYTF.

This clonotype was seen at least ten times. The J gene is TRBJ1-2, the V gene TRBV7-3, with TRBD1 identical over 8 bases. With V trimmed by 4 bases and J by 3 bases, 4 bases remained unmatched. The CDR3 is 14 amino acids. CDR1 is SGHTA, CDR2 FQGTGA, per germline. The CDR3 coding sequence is TGTGCCAGCAGCTCCCCGGACAGGGACTATGGCTACACCTTC. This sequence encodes CASSSPDRDYGYTF.

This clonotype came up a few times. Here the CDR3 DNA reads TGCAGCGTTGAGGTCAGCGGAGAGACCCAGTACTTC. This sequence encodes CSVEVSGETQYF. V is TRBV29-1 and J is TRBJ2-5, with D tentatively TRBD2 (5 bases). This CDR3 spans 12 amino acids. Germline loops: CDR1 SQVTM, CDR2 ANQGSEA. V was pared by 3 bases and J by 4 bases, with 9 bases between.

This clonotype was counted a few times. Here the CDR3 reads CASIGGDGIYEQYF. The CDR3 bases are TGTGCCAGCATTGGAGGGGATGGGATCTACGAGCAGTACTTC. The chain uses TRBV6-5 and TRBJ2-7, with a weak D call TRBD2 (6 bases). Germline V lookup: CDR1 MNHEY, CDR2 SVGAGI. The CDR3 is made up of 14 amino acids. V lost 7 bases to trimming and J lost 3 bases, with 16 bases between them.

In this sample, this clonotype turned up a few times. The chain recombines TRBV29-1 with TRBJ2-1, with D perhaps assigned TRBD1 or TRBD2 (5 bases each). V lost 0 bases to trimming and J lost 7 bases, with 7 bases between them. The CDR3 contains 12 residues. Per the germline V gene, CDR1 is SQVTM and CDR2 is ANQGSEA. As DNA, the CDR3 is TGCAGCGTTGAAGATTGGGGGAATGAGCAGTTCTTC. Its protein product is CSVEDWGNEQFF.